This TCR beta chain was profiled in a study of long-term antiretroviral therapy in people with HIV. The study, taken as a whole, reports: Dominating the repertoire at all time points were the clones that expanded before ART. Therapy changes, viral resistance and ART adherence were not documented in the available data.

Survey-level immunoSEQ v3.0 assays were run. TCRdb's copy holds only in-frame clones and misses some; the assay was immunoSEQ multiplex PCR. The table lists some 20,000 clones, approximately 86% of them singletons. About this clone: The target antigen is unknown.

Source: unsorted PBMCs, taken 0.5 years after starting antiretroviral therapy. The clonotype comes from a man between 35 and 55 years old with HIV.

CDR3 DNA: TGTGCCAGCAGCTTTGAAGGACTACTAAAAGAGACCCAGTACTTC. Translating gives CASSFEGLLKETQYF. The V and J genes are TRBV5-5 and TRBJ2-5; tentative D call: TRBD2 (6 bases). The CDR3 has 15 residues. CDR1 is SGHKS and CDR2 is YYEKEE in the germline V gene (reference sequence). The ends were cut back, 2 bases at V and 3 bases at J, with 14 bases in the middle.